This T cell receptor beta chain is drawn from a study of blood T cell repertoires in COVID-19. Turning to the study itself: Acute-phase and convalescent COVID-19 samples originated in the United States, Italy and Spain. Sources were T cells, B-cell-depleted T cells, or PBMCs; the material itself was cDNA or gDNA.

This clone has more than one count but fewer than ten. Authors' methods: It was from reference gene primer amplification that nucleated cell counts were estimated. The assay was immunoSEQ multiplex PCR, and TCRdb's table has in-frame clones only and misses some. V, J and clone size were drawn from that table, and D and trimming were deduced from the DNA. The sample has 200,000 to 300,000 clones, approximately 88% seen once. CDR3 length: 11 residues. V shed 7 bases and J shed 4 bases, with 8 bases lying between them. Germline V gives CDR1 SGHTS, CDR2 YDEGEE. This TCR was sampled from a human donor in a cohort sampled during active COVID-19. V and J are TRBV5-8 and TRBJ1-2; D gene uncertain. Sequencing was carried out using peripheral blood. The chain's CDR3 is CASEILYGYTF. The CDR3 DNA reads TGTGCCAGCGAGATCCTCTATGGCTACACCTTC.